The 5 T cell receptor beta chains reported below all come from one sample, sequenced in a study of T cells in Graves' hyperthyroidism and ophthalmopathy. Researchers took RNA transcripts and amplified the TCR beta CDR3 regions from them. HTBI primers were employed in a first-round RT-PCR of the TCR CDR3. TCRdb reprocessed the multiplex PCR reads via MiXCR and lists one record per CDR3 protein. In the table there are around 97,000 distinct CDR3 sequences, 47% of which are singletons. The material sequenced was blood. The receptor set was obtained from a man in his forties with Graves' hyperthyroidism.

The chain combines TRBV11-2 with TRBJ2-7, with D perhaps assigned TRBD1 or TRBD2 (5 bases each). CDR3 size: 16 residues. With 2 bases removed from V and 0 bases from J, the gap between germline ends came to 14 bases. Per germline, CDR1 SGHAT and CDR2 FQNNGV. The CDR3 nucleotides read TGTGCCAGCAGCTTAACACCCGGGACCCCCTCCTACGAGCAGTACTTC. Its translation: CASSLTPGTPSYEQYF.

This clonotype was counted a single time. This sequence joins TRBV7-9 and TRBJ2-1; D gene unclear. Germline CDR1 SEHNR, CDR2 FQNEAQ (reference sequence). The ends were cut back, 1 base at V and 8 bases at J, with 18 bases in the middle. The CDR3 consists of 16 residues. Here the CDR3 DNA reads TGTGCCAGCAGCTTAGACGGCTCTGGAAGGAAGGATGAGCAGTTCTTC. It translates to CASSLDGSGRKDEQFF.

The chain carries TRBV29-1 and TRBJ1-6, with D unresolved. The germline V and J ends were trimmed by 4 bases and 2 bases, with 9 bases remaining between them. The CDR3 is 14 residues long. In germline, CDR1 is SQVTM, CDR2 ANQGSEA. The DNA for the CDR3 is TGCAGCGTTGGTGGCGGGGCCTATAATTCACCCCTCCACTTT. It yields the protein CSVGGGAYNSPLHF. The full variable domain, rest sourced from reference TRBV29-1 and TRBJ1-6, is SAVISQKPSRDICQRGTSLTIQCQVDSQVTMMFWYRQQPGQSLTLIATANQGSEATYESGFVIDKFPISRPNLTFSTLTVSNMSPEDSSIYLCSVGGGAYNSPLHFGNGTRLTVT.

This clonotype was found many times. Here the CDR3 reads CASSSWGSSYEQYF. In DNA form, the CDR3 reads TGTGCCAGCAGTTCCTGGGGGAGCTCCTACGAGCAGTACTTC. The genes are TRBV28 and TRBJ2-7; D possibly uses TRBD1 or TRBD2 (5 bases each). The V gene's germline CDR1 is MDHEN and CDR2 SYDVKM. V lost 4 bases to trimming and J lost 0 bases, with 10 bases between them. This CDR3 spans 14 amino acids.

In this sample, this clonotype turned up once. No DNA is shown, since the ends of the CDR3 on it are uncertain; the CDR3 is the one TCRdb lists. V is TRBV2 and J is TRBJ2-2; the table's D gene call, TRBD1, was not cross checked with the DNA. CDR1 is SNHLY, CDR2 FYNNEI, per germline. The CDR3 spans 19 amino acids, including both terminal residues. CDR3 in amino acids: CASSGRAGANVLTFGELFF.